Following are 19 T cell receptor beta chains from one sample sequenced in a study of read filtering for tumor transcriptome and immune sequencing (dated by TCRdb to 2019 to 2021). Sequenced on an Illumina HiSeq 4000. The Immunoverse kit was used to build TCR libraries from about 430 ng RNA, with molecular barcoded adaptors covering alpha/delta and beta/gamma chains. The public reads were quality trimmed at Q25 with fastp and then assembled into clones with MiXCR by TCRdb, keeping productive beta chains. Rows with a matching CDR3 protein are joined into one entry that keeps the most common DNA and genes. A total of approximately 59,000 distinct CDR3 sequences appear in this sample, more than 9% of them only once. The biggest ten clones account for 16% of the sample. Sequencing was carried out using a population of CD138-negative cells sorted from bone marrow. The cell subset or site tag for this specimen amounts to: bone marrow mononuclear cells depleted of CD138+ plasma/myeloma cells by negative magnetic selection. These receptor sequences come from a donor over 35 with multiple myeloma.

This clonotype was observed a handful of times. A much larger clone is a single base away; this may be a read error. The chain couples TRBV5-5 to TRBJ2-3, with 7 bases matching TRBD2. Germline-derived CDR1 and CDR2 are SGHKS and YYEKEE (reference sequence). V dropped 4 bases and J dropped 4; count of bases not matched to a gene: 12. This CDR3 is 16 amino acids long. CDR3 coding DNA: TGTGCCAGCAGCGACGGACTAGTGGGCTCGTCAGATACGCAGTATTTT. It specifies CASSDGLVGSSDTQYF.

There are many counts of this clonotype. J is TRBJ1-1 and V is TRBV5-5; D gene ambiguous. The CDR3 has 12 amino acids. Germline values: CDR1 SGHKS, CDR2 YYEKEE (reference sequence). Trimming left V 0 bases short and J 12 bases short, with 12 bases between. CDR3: CASSLDTGFPFF. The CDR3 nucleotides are TGTGCCAGCAGCTTGGATACGGGTTTTCCTTTCTTT.

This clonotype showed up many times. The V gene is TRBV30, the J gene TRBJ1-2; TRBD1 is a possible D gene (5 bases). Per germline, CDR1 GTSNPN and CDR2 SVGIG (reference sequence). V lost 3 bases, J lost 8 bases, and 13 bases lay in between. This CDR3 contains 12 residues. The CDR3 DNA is TGTGCCTGGAGACAGGATCTATTCGGCTACACCTTC. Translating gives CAWRQDLFGYTF.

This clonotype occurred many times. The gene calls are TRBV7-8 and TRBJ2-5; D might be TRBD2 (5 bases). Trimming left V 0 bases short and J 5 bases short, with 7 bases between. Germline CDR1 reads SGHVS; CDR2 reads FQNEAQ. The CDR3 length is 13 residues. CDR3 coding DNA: TGTGCCAGCAGCTTAGCGGAGGTGGAGACCCAGTACTTC. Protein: CASSLAEVETQYF.

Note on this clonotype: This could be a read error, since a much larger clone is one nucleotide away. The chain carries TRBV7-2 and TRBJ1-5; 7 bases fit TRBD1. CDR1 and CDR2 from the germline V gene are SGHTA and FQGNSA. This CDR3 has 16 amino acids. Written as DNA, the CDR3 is TGTGCCAGCAGCTTAGCTGGGACAGTATCTAATCAGTCCCAGCATTTT. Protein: CASSLAGTVSNQSQHF.

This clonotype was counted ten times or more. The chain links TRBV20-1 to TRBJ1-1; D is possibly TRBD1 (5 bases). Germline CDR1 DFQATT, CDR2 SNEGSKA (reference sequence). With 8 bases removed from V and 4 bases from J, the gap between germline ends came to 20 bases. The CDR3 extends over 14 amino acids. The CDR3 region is CSTPSTGTSTEAFF. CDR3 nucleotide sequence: TGCAGTACCCCCTCTACAGGCACGAGCACTGAAGCTTTCTTT.

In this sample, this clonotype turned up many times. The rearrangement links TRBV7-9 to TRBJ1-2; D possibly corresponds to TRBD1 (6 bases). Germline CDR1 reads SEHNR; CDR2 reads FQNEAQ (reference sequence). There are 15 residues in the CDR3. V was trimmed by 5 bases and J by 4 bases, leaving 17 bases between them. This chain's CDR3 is CASSPPRDTAYGYTF. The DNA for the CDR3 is TGTGCCAGCAGCCCCCCCCGGGACACCGCCTATGGCTACACCTTC.

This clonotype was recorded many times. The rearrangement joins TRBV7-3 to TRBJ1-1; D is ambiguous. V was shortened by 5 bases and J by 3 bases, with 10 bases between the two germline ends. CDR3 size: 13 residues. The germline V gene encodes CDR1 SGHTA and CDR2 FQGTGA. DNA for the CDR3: TGTGCCAGCAGCGACTCCGGGGACACTGAAGCTTTCTTT. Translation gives CASSDSGDTEAFF.

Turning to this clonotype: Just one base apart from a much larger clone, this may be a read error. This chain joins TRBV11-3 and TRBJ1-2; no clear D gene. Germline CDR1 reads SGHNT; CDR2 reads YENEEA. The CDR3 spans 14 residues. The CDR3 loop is CASSLRRANYSYTF. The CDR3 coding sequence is TGTGCCAGCAGCCTACGCAGAGCTAACTATAGCTACACCTTC.

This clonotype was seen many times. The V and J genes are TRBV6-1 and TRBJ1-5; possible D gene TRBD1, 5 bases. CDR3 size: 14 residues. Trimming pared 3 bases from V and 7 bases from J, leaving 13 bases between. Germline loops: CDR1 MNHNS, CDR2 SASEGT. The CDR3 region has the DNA TGTGCCAGCAGTGATTGGTGGGACTACCAGCCCCAGCATTTT. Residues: CASSDWWDYQPQHF.

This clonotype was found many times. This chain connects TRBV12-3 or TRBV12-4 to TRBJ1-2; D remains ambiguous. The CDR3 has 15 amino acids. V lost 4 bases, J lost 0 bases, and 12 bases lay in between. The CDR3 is CASSSWEKPNYGYTF. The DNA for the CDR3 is TGTGCCAGCAGTTCGTGGGAGAAGCCTAACTATGGCTACACCTTC.

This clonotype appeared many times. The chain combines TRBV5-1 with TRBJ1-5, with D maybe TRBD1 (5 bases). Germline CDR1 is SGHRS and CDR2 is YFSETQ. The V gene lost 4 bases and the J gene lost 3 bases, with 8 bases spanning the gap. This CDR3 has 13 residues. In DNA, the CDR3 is TGCGCCAGCAGCCGGGGCCACAATCAGCCCCAGCATTTT. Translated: CASSRGHNQPQHF.

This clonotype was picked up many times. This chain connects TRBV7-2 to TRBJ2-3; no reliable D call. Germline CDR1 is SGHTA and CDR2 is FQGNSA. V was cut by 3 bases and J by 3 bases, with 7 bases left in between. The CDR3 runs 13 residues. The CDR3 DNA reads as TGTGCCAGCAGCTTGCCTGTTACAGATACGCAGTATTTT. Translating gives CASSLPVTDTQYF.

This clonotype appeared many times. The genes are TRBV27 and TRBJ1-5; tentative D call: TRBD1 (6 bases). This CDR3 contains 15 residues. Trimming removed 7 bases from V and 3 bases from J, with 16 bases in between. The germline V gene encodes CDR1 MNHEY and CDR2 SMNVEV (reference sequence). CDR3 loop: CASKWGQGINQPQHF. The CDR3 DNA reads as TGTGCCAGCAAGTGGGGCCAGGGGATCAATCAGCCCCAGCATTTT.

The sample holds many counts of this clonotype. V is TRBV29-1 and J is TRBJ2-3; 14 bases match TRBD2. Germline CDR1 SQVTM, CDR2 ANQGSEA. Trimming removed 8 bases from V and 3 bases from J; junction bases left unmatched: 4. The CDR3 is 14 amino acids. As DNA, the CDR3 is TGCAGCCTGACTAGCGGGGGGGCAACAGATACGCAGTATTTT. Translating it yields CSLTSGGATDTQYF.

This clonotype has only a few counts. CDR3 in DNA: TGTGCCAGCATCTTCGGACAGGGGCCTCAAGAGACCCAGTACTTC. Its protein is CASIFGQGPQETQYF. The chain employs TRBV7-9 and TRBJ2-5; 9 positions match TRBD1. Per germline, CDR1 SEHNR and CDR2 FQNEAQ (reference sequence). There are 15 residues in the CDR3. Trimming at V came to 7 bases and at J to 2 bases, leaving 8 bases not matched to a gene.

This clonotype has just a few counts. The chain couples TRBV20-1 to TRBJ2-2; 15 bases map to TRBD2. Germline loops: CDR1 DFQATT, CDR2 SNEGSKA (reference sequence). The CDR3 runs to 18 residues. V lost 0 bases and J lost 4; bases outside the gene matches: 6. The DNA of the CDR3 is TGCAGTGCTAGAGACCCGAGGACTAGCGGGGGGGCCACCGGGGAGCTGTTTTTT. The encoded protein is CSARDPRTSGGATGELFF.

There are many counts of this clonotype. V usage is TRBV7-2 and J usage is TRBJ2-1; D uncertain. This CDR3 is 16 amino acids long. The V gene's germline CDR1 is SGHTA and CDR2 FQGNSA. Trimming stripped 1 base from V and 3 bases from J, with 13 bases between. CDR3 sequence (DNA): TGTGCCAGCAGCTTAGTTTGGGATAGAAACTACAATGAGCAGTTCTTC. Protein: CASSLVWDRNYNEQFF.

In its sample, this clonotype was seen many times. CDR3 coding DNA: TGTGCCAGCAGCATGGGGACAGGCGCAGAGACCCAGTACTTC. This encodes CASSMGTGAETQYF. The V and J genes are TRBV12-3 or TRBV12-4 and TRBJ2-5, with 8 nucleotides matching TRBD1. This CDR3 comprises 14 residues. J lost 4 bases, V lost 6 bases, and 7 bases had no gene match.